This TCR beta chain was observed in a study of post-analysis software for immune sequencing data. Overall study findings and caveats: Among roughly 5 TRBV segments more frequent in patients than controls were TRBV5-6, TRBV5-1 and TRBV20-1.

In the case of this clonotype: The antigen is undetermined.

The CDR3 totals 14 residues. The V gene lost 6 bases and the J gene lost 2 bases, with 14 bases spanning the gap. Germline V lookup: CDR1 MDHEN, CDR2 SYDVKM. Unique molecular identifiers featured in each of the TCR beta cDNA libraries. MiXCR, applied by TCRdb to the PCR reads, yields one record per CDR3 protein. The table has about 810,000 distinct CDR3 sequences, around 53% seen once. The clonotype was recovered from a girl aged 5-17 years with multiple sclerosis. The chain uses TRBV28 and TRBJ2-7, with D perhaps matching TRBD2 (5 bases). Material for sequencing was blood. The CDR3 sequence: CASRERVSTYEQYF. In DNA form, the CDR3 reads TGTGCCAGCAGAGAGAGGGTTAGTACCTACGAGCAGTACTTC.